This entry concerns a single TCR beta chain. The data originate from a study of control samples from healthy donors and cancer patients. Assay used: immunoSEQ multiplex PCR; TCRdb lists only in-frame clones, some missing. The data contain some 65,000 clones, roughly 84% of them singletons. This TCR was recovered from a woman in her 50s with lung cancer. Sequenced: PBMCs.

CDR3 region: CASSSKGAMGNTEAFF. CDR3 bases: TGTGCCAGCAGCTCCAAGGGGGCAATGGGGAACACTGAAGCTTTCTTT. The V call is TRBV7-9, the J call TRBJ1-1; 7 bases map to TRBD1. In germline, CDR1 is SEHNR, CDR2 FQNEAQ (reference sequence). The CDR3 is 16 residues long. The V segment lost 4 bases and the J segment 1 base; nucleotides outside the gene matches: 9.